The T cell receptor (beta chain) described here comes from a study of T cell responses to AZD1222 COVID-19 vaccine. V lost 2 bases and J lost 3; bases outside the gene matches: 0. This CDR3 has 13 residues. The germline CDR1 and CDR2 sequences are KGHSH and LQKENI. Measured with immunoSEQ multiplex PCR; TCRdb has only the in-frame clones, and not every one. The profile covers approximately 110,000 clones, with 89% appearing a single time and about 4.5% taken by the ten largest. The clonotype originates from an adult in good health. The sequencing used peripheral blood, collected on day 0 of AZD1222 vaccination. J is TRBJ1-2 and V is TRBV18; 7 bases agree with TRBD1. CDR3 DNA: TGTGCCAGCTCACCAGACAGGGACTATGGCTACACCTTC. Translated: CASSPDRDYGYTF.